This TCR beta chain comes out of a study of beta chain features in type 1 diabetes. Overall study: Patients and healthy donors were similar in age, gender and cell yields. Across the samples, roughly 98 million sorted cells were examined in total. Study observations and caveats: Patients showed naive, central memory and Treg TCRB repertoires that appeared more similar than those of healthy donors. Any HLA-type effect on TCRB rearrangement remained unresolved here.

The isolated RNA, all of it, was reverse transcribed, so expressed TCRB transcripts were what got sequenced. Assay used: immunoSEQ multiplex PCR; TCRdb lists only in-frame clones, some missing. Of roughly 500,000 clones in the sample, 30% were seen once. This clone was seen a few times. The antigen remains unidentified. Trimming removed 2 bases from V and 7 bases from J; junction bases left unmatched: 0. The germline V gene encodes CDR1 SGHVS and CDR2 FQNEAQ. This CDR3 is built from 13 residues. The chain has TRBV7-8 and TRBJ2-1, with 9 bases identical to TRBD2. Sequenced: naive CD4+ T cells from blood. This TCR was recovered from a man younger than 35 in good health. The CDR3 region is CASSLLAGNEQFF. CDR3 DNA sequence: TGTGCCAGCAGCTTACTAGCGGGGAATGAGCAGTTCTTC.